Listed here are 2 T cell receptor beta chains from one sample, sequenced in a study of blood T cell repertoires in COVID-19. The data were produced by immunoSEQ multiplex PCR, yet TCRdb's version contains in-frame clones alone and is incomplete. The profile shows about 480,000 clones, about 85% of them singletons. The sequenced sample was PBMCs or T cells enriched from blood (not recorded which). These receptors all come from a woman younger than 35 with acute COVID-19.

The genes are TRBV28 and TRBJ1-1; D gene unclear. Trimming took 8 bases from V and 2 from J, leaving 3 bases between them. CDR1 and CDR2 from the germline V gene are MDHEN and SYDVKM. The CDR3 length is 10 residues. CDR3 loop: CASLNTEAFF. Written as DNA, the CDR3 is TGTGCCAGCCTAAACACTGAAGCTTTCTTT.

This clone turned up a few times. This chain links TRBV2 with TRBJ1-1; D ambiguous. Germline V gene data show CDR1 as SNHLY and CDR2 as FYNNEI. The V end lost 7 bases, the J end lost 0 bases, and 12 bases lay between the germline ends. This CDR3 has 14 amino acids. CDR3 DNA: TGTGCCAGCAAGGGCCTGAGGGTGAACACTGAAGCTTTCTTT. Its protein is CASKGLRVNTEAFF.